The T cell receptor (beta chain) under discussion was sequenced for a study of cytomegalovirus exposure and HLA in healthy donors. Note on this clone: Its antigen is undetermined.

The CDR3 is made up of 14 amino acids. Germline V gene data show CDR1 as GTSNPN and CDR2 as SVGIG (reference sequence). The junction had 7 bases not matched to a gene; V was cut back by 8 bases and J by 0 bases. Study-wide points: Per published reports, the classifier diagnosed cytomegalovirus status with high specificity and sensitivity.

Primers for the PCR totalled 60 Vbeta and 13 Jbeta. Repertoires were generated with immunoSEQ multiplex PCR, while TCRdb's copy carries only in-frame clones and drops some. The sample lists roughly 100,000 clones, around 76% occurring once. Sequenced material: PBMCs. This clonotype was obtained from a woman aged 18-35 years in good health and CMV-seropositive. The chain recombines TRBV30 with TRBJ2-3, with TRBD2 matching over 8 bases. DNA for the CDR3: TGTGCCGGGGGCGGGGGGCGGAGCACAGATACGCAGTATTTT. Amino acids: CAGGGGRSTDTQYF.